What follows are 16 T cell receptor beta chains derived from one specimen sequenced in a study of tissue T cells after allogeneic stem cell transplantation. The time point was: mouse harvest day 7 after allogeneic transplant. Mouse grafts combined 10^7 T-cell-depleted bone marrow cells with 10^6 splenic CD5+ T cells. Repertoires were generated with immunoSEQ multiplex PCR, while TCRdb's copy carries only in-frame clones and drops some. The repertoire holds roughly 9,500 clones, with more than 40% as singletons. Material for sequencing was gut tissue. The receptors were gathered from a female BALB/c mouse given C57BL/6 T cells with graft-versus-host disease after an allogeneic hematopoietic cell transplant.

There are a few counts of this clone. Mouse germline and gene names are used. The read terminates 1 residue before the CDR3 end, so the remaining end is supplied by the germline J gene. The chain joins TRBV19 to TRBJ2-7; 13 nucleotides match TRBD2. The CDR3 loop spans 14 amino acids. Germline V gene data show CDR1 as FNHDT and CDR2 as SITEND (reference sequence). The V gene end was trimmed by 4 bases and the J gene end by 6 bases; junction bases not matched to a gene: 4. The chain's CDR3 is CASSGTGGVSEQYF. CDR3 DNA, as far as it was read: TGTGCCAGCAGTGGGACTGGGGGGGTCTCTGAACAGTAC.

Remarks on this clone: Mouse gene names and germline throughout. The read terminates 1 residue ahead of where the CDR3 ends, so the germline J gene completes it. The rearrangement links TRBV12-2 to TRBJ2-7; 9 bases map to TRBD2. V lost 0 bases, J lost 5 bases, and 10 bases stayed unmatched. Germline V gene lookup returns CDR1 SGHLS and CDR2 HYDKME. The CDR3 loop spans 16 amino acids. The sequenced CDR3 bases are TGTGCCAGCTCTCTCTTACTGGGGGGAGAGGGGGATGAACAGTAC. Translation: CASSLLLGGEGDEQY. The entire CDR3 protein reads CASSLLLGGEGDEQYF.

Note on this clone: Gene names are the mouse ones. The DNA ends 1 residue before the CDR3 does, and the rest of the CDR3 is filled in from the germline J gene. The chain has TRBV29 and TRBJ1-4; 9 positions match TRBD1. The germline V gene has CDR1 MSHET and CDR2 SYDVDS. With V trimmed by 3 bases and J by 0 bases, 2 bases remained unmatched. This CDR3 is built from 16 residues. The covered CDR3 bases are TGTGCTAGCAGTTTTAGGGACAGGGTTTCCAACGAAAGATTATTT. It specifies CASSFRDRVSNERLF. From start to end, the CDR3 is CASSFRDRVSNERLFF. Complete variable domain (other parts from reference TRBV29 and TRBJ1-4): DMKVTQMPRYLIKRMGENVLLECGQDMSHETMYWYRQDPGLGLQLIYISYDVDSNSEGDIPKGYRVSRKKREHFSLILDSAKTNQTSVYFCASSFRDRVSNERLFFGHGTKLSVL.

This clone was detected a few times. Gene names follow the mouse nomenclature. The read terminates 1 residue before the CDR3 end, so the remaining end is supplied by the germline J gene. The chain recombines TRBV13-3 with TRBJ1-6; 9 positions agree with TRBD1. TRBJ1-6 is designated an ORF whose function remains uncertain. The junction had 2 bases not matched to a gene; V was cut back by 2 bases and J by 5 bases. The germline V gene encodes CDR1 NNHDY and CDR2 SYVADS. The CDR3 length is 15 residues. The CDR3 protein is CASSEGDRDNSPLYF. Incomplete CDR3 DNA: TGTGCCAGCAGTGAAGGGGACAGGGATAATTCGCCCCTCTAC.

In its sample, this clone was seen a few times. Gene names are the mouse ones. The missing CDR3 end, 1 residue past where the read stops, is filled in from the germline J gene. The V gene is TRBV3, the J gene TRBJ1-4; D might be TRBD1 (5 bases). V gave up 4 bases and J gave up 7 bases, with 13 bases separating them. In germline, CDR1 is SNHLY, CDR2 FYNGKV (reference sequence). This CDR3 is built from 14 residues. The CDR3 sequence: CASSSGGGIERLFF. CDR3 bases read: TGTGCCAGCAGCTCGGGGGGAGGAATCGAAAGATTATTT.

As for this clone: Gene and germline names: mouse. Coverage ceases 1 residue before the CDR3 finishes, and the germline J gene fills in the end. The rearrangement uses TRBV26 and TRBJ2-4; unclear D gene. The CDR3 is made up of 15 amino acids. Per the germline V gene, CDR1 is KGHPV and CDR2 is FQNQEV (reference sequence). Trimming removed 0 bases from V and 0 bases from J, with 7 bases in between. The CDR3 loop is CASSLSTASQNTLYF. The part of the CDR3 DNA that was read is TGTGCCAGCAGTCTGTCAACGGCTAGTCAAAACACCTTGTAC. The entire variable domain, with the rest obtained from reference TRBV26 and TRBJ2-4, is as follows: NSKVIQTPRYLVKGQGQKAKMRCIPEKGHPVVFWYQQNKNNEFKFLINFQNQEVLQQIDMTEKRFSAECPSNSPCSLEIQSSEAGDSALYLCASSLSTASQNTLYFGAGTRLSVL.

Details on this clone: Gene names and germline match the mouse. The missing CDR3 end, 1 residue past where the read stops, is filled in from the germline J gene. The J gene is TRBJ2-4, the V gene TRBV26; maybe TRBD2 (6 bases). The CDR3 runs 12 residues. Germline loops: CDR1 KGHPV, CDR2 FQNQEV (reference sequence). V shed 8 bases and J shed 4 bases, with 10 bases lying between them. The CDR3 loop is CASRRGENTLYF. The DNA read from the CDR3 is TGTGCCAGCCGCCGGGGGGAAAACACCTTGTAC.

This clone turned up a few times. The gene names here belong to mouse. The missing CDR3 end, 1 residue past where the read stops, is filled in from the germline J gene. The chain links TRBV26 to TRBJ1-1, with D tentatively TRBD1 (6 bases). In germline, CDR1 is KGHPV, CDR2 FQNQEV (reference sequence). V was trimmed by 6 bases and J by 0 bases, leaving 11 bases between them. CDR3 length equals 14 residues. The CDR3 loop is CASRHRDANTEVFF. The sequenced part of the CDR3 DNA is TGTGCCAGCAGACACAGGGATGCAAACACAGAAGTCTTC.

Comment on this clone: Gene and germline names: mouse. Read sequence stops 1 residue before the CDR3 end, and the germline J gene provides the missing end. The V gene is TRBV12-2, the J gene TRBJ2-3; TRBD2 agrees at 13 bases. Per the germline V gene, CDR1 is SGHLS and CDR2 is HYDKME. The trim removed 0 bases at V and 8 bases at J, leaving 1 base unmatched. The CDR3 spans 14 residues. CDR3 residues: CASSLGLGGRTLYF. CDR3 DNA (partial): TGTGCCAGCTCTCTCGGACTGGGGGGGCGAACGCTGTAT.

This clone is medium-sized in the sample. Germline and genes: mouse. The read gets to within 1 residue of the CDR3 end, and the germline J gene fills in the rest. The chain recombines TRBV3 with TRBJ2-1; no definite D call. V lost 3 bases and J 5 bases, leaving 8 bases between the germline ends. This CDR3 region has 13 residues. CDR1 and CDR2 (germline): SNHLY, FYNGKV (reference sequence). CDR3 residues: CASSLTPDAEQFF. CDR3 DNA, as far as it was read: TGTGCCAGCAGCTTGACCCCGGATGCTGAGCAGTTC.

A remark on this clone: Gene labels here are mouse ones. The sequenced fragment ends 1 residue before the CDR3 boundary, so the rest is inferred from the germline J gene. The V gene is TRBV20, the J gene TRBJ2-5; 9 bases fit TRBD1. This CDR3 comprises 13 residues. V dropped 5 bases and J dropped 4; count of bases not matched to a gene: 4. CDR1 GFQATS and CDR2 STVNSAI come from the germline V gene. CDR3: CGALTGGEDTQYF. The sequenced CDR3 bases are TGTGGTGCTCTTACAGGGGGCGAAGACACCCAGTAC. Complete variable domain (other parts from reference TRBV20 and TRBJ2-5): GALVYQYPRRTICKSGTSMRMECQAVGFQATSVAWYRQSPQKTFELIALSTVNSAIKYEQNFTQEKFPISHPNLSFSSMTVLNAYLEDRGLYLCGALTGGEDTQYFGPGTRLLVL.

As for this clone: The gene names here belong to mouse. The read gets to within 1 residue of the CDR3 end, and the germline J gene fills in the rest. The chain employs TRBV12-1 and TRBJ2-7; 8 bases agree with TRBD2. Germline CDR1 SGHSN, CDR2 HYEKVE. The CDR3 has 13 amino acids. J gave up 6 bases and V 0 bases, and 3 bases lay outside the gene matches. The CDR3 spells CASSLVGGVEQYF. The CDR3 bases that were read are TGTGCCAGCTCTCTCGTGGGGGGGGTTGAACAGTAC.

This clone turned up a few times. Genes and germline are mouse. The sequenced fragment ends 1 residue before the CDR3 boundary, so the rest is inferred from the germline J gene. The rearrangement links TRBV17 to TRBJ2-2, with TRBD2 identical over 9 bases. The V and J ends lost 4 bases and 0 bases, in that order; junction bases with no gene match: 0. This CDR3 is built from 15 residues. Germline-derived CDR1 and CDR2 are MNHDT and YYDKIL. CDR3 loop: CASSTGGANTGQLYF. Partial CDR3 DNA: TGTGCTAGCAGTACTGGGGGGGCAAACACCGGGCAGCTCTAC.

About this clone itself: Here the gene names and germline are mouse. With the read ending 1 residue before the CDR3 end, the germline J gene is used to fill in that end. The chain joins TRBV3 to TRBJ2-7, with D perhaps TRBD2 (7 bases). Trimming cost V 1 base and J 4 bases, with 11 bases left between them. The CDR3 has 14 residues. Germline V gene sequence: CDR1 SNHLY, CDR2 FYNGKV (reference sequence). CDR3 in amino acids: CASSLVGGPYEQYF. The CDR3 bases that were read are TGTGCCAGCAGCTTAGTGGGGGGCCCATATGAACAGTAC.

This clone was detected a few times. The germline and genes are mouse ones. CDR3 DNA, as far as it was read: TGTGCCAGCAGCTTGGGACAGGCTGGAAATACGCTCTAT. It encodes CASSLGQAGNTLY. The whole CDR3 protein is CASSLGQAGNTLYF. V gene TRBV3 combines with J gene TRBJ1-3, with TRBD1 matching over 8 bases. Coverage ceases 1 residue before the CDR3 finishes, and the germline J gene fills in the end. The CDR3 has 14 residues. Germline V gene sequence: CDR1 SNHLY, CDR2 FYNGKV (reference sequence). V dropped 3 bases and J dropped 2; count of bases not matched to a gene: 0.

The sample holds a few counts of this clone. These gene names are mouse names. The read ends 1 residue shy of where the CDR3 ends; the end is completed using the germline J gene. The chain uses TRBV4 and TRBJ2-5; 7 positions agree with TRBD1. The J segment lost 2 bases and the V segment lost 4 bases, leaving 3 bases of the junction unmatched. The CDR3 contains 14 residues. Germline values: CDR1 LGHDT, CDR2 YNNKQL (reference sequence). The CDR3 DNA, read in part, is TGTGCCAGCAGCTTGACAGGGACCCAAGACACCCAGTAC. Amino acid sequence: CASSLTGTQDTQY. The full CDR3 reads CASSLTGTQDTQYF.